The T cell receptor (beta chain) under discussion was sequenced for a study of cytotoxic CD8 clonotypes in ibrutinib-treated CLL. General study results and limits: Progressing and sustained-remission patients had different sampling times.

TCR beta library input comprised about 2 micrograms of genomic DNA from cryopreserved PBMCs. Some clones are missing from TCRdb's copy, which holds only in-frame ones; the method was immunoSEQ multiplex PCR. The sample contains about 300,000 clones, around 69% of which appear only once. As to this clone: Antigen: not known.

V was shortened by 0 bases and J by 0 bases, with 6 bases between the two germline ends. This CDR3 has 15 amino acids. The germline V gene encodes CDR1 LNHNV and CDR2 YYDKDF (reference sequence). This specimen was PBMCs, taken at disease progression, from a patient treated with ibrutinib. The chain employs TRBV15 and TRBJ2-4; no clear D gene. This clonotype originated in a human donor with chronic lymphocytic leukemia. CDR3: CATSRDRLAKNIQYF. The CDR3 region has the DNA TGTGCCACCAGCAGAGATCGACTAGCCAAAAACATTCAGTACTTC.